Shown below are 2 T cell receptor beta chains from a single sample sequenced in a study of blood T cell repertoires in COVID-19. TCRdb keeps only in-frame clones here, not all; method: immunoSEQ multiplex PCR. Of about 190,000 clones in the sample, about 83% were seen once. Sample: peripheral blood. These receptors were collected from a woman in her late teens or twenties who had recovered from COVID-19.

This clone appeared a single time. V gene TRBV6-6 combines with J gene TRBJ2-3; D is possibly TRBD2 (5 bases). The CDR3 is made up of 15 amino acids. Per germline, CDR1 MNHNY and CDR2 SVGAGI (reference sequence). Deletions cut 2 bases from V and 4 bases from J, with 13 bases between. For the CDR3, the DNA is TGTGCCAGCAGTTACATTTGGCCGGAGGCAGATACGCAGTATTTT. Translated: CASSYIWPEADTQYF.

This rearrangement joins TRBV30 to TRBJ2-7; D gene ambiguous. The germline CDR1 and CDR2 sequences are GTSNPN and SVGIG (reference sequence). Trimming took 3 bases from V and 2 from J, leaving 8 bases between them. The CDR3 length is 12 residues. CDR3 amino acids: CAWRPDTYEQYV. CDR3 sequence (DNA): TGTGCCTGGAGGCCCGACACCTACGAGCAGTACGTC.